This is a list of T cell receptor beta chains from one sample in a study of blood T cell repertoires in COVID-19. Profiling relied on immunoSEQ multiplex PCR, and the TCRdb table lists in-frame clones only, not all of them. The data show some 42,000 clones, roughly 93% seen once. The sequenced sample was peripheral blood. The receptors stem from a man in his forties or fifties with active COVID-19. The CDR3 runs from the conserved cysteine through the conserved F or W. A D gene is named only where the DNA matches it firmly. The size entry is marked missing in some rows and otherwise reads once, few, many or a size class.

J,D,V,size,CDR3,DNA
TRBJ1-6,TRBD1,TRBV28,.,CASSPSPAQGANPHSPLHF,TGTGCCAGCAGCCCCTCTCCAGCACAGGGGGCCAACCCCCATTCACCCCTCCACTTT
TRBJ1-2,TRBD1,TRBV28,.,CASTLPTGDGYTF,TGTGCCAGCACCCTTCCGACAGGGGATGGCTACACCTTC
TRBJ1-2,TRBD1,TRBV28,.,CASRGGQAASYGYTF,TGTGCCAGCAGGGGGGGACAGGCGGCGAGCTATGGCTACACCTTC
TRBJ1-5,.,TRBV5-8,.,CASSEGLSNQPQHF,TGTGCCAGCAGCGAAGGACTTAGCAATCAGCCCCAGCATTTT
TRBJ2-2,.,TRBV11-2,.,CASSLNTGELFF,TGTGCCAGCAGCCTTAACACCGGGGAGCTGTTTTTT
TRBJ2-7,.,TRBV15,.,CATSRDGAAEQYF,TGTGCCACCAGCAGAGATGGCGCGGCAGAGCAGTACTTC
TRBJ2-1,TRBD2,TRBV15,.,CATSSPTSGNGDEQFF,TGTGCCACCAGCTCACCGACTAGCGGGAACGGCGATGAGCAGTTCTTC
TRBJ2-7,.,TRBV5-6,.,CASSFEGFSYEQYF,TGTGCCAGCAGTTTTGAGGGATTCTCCTACGAGCAGTACTTC
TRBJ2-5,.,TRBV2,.,CASESGTRNYQETQYF,TGTGCCAGCGAGTCGGGGACAAGAAATTATCAAGAGACCCAGTACTTC
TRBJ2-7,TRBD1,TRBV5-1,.,CASSPGQSYEQYF,TGCGCCAGCAGCCCGGGACAGTCCTACGAGCAGTACTTC
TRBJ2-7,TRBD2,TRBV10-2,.,CASTPGLAGSTYEQYF,TGCGCCAGCACACCCGGACTAGCGGGATCTACGTACGAGCAGTACTTC
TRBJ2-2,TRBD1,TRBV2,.,CASRKGQGANTGELFF,TGTGCCAGCAGAAAGGGACAGGGGGCGAACACCGGGGAGCTGTTTTTT
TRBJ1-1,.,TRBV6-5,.,CASRLQGELGTEAFF,TGTGCCAGCAGACTACAGGGAGAGTTGGGCACTGAAGCTTTCTTT
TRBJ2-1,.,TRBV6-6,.,CASSSLALYNEQFF,TGTGCCAGCAGTTCGCTAGCGTTGTACAATGAGCAGTTCTTC
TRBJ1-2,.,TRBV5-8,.,CASRIRRVLGGYTF,TGTGCCAGCAGGATAAGACGGGTTCTTGGGGGCTACACCTTC
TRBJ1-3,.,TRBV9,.,CASSAHTGNTGNTIYF,TGTGCCAGCAGCGCTCATACAGGCAATACTGGAAACACCATATATTTT
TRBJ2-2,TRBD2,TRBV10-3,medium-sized,CAIALPGTSGRVAGELFF,TGTGCCATCGCGCTTCCCGGGACTAGCGGGAGGGTGGCCGGGGAGCTGTTTTTT
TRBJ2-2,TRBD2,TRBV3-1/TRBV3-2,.,CASSQELAGDRPGELFF,TGTGCCAGCAGCCAAGAGCTAGCGGGAGATCGTCCCGGGGAGCTGTTTTTT
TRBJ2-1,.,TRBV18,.,CASSPTGGTYNEQFF,TGTGCCAGCTCACCAACGGGGGGCACCTACAATGAGCAGTTCTTC
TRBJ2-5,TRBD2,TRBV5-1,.,CASSLASGSLGETQYF,TGCGCCAGCAGCTTAGCTAGCGGGAGCCTCGGAGAGACCCAGTACTTC
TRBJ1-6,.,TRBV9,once,CASSGSGVENSPLHF,TGTGCCAGCAGCGGATCAGGGGTGGAAAATTCACCCCTCCACTTT
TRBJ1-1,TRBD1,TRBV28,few,CASSLEGARVQAFF,TGTGCCAGCAGTTTGGAGGGGGCGCGAGTTCAAGCTTTCTTT
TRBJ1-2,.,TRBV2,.,CASRDQGTNYGYTF,TGTGCCAGCAGAGACCAGGGGACCAACTATGGCTACACCTTC
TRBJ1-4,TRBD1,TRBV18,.,CASSPEQGADEKLFF,TGTGCCAGCTCACCTGAACAGGGGGCGGATGAAAAACTGTTTTTT
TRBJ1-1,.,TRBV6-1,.,CASSEGIEVTEAFF,TGTGCCAGCAGTGAGGGCATCGAAGTCACTGAAGCTTTCTTT
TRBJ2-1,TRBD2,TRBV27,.,CASTNSGSGGSEQFF,TGTGCCAGCACAAATAGCGGGAGTGGGGGGTCTGAGCAGTTCTTC
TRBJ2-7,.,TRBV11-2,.,CASSLEFGTQRVSEQYF,TGTGCCAGCAGCTTAGAATTTGGGACTCAGAGAGTATCCGAGCAGTACTTC
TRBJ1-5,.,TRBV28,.,CASLRDSANQPQHF,TGTGCCAGCCTCCGGGACTCGGCAAATCAGCCCCAGCATTTT
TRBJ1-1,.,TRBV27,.,CASSWNSLATEAFF,TGTGCCAGCAGTTGGAACAGCCTAGCTACTGAAGCTTTCTTT
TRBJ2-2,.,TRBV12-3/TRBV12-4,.,CASRPGLAGELFF,TGTGCCAGCAGGCCCGGACTTGCCGGGGAGCTGTTTTTT
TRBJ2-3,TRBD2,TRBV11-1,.,CASSSRLAGVVDTQYF,TGTGCCAGCAGCTCAAGACTAGCGGGAGTGGTAGATACGCAGTATTTT
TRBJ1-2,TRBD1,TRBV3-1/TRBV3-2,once,CASSPAGQAHYSGYTF,TGTGCCAGCAGCCCGGCTGGACAGGCCCATTACTCCGGCTACACCTTC
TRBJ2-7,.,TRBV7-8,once,CASSPGTVQEQYF,TGTGCCAGCAGCCCTGGTACGGTTCAAGAGCAGTACTTC
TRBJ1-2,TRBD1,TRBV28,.,CASSSLDRNGGYTF,TGTGCCAGCAGTTCCTTGGACAGGAACGGTGGCTACACCTTC
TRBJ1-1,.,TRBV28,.,CASSYHTNTEAFF,TGTGCCAGCAGTTACCACACCAACACTGAAGCTTTCTTT
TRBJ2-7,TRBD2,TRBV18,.,CASSPSTSGSDEQYF,TGTGCCAGCTCACCATCCACTAGCGGGAGCGACGAGCAGTACTTC
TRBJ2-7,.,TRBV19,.,CASSISGREQYF,TGTGCCAGTAGTATATCAGGGCGCGAGCAGTACTTC
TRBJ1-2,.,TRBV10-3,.,CATALGQNGYTF,TGTGCCACCGCCTTGGGGCAGAATGGCTACACCTTC
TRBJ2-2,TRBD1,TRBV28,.,CASSQGAITGELFF,TGTGCCAGTTCCCAGGGGGCAATCACCGGGGAGCTGTTTTTT
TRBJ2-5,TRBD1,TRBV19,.,CASRTGGYQETQYF,TGTGCCAGTAGGACAGGGGGTTACCAAGAGACCCAGTACTTC
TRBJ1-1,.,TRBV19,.,CASSAVDRTEAFF,TGTGCCAGTAGTGCCGTCGACAGGACCGAAGCTTTCTTT